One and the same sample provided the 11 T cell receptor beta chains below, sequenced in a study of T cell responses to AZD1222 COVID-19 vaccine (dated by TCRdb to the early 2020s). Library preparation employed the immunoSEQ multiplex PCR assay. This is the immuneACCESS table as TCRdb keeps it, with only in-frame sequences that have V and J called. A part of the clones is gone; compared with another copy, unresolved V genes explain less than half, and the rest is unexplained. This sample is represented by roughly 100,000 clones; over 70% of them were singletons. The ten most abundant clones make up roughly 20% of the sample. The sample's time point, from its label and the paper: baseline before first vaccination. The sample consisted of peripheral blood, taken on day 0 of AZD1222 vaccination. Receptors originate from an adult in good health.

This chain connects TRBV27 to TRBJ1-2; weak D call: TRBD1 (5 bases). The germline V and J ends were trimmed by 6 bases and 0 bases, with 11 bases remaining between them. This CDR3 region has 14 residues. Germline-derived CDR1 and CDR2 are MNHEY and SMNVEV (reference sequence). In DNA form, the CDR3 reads TGTGCCAGCAGCGAGTGGGGGGCTAACTATGGCTACACCTTC. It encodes CASSEWGANYGYTF.

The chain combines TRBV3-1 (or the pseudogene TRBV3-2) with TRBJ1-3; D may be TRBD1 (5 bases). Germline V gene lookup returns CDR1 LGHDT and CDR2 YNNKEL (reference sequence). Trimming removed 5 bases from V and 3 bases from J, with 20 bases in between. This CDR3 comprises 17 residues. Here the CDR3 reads CASSGRGGKQSGNTIYF. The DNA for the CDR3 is TGTGCCAGCAGCGGTAGGGGAGGGAAACAGAGTGGAAACACCATATATTTT.

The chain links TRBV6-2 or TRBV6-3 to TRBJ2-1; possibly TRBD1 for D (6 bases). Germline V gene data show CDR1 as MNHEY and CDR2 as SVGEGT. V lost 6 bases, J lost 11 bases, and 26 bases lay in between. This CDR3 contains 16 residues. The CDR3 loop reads CASSLTAGTTLTQQFF. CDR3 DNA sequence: TGTGCCAGCAGCCTTACTGCCGGGACAACCTTGACGCAGCAGTTCTTC.

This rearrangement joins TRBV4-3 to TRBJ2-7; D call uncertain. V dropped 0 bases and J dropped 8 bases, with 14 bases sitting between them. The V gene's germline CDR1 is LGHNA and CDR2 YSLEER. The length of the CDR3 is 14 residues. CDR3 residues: CASSQDREQSQQYF. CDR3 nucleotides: TGCGCCAGCAGCCAAGATCGAGAACAGTCGCAGCAGTACTTC.

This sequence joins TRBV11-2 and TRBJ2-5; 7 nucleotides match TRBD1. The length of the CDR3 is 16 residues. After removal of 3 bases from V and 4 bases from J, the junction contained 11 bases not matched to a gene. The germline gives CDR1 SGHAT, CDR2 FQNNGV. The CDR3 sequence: CASSFPYRGGIETQYF. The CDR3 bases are TGTGCCAGCAGCTTTCCTTACAGGGGTGGTATAGAGACCCAGTACTTC.

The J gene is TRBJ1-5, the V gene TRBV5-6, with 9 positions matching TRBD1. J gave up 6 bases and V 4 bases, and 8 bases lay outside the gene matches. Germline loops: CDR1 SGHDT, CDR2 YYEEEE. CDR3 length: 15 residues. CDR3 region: CASSNRDRVGQPQHF. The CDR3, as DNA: TGTGCCAGCAGCAACCGGGACAGGGTGGGTCAGCCCCAGCATTTT.

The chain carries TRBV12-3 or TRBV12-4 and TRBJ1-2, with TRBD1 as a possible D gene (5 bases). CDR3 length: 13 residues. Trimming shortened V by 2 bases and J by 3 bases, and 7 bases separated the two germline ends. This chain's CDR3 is CASSLSRDYGYTF. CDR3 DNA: TGTGCCAGCAGTTTATCCAGGGACTATGGCTACACCTTC.

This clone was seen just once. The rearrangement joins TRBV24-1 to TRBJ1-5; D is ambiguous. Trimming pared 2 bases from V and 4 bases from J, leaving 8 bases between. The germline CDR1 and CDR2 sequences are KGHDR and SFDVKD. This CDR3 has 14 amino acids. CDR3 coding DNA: TGTGCCACCAGTGATTGGGCAGCTAATCAGCCCCAGCATTTT. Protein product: CATSDWAANQPQHF.

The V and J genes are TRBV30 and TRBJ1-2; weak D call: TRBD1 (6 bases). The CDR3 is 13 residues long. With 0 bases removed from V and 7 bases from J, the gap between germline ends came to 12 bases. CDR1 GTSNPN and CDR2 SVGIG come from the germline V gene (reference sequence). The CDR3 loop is CAWSVGGAAGYTF. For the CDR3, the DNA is TGTGCCTGGAGTGTTGGGGGGGCCGCTGGCTACACCTTC.

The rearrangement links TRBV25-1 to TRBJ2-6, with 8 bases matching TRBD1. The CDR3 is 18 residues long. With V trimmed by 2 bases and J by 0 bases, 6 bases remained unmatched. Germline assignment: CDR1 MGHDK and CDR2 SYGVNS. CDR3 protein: CASSEAGQGTSGANVLTF. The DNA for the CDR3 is TGTGCCAGCAGTGAAGCCGGACAGGGCACCTCTGGGGCCAACGTCCTGACTTTC.

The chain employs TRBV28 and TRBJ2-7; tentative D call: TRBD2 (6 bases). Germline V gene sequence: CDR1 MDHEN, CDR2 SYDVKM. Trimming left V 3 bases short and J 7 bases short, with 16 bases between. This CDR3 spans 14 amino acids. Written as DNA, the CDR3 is TGTGCCAGCAGTTTTAACGGGAGAGGTCGTGAGCAGTACTTC. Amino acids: CASSFNGRGREQYF.